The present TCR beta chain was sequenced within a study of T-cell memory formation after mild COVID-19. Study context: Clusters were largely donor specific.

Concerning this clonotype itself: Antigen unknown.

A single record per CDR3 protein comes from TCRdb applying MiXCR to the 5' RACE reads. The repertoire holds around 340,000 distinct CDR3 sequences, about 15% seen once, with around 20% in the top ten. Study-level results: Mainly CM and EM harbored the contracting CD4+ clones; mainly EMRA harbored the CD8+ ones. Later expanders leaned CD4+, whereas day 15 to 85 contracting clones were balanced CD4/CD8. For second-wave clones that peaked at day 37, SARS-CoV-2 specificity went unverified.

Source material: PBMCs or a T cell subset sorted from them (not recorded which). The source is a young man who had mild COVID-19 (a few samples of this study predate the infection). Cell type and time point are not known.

The CDR3: CASSQPGQGFVGYTF. CDR3 nucleotide sequence: TGTGCCAGCAGCCAACCGGGACAGGGGTTTGTCGGCTACACCTTC. The chain is built from TRBV7-9 and TRBJ1-2; 10 bases line up with TRBD1. This CDR3 is 15 amino acids long. J gave up 8 bases and V 5 bases, and 11 bases lay outside the gene matches. Germline lookup yields CDR1 SEHNR and CDR2 FQNEAQ (reference sequence).